Listed below are T cell receptor beta chains from one sample, sequenced in a study of blood T cell repertoires in COVID-19. Only in-frame clones appear in the TCRdb table, and some are missing; sequencing was by immunoSEQ multiplex PCR. The profile shows fewer than 85,000 clones, roughly three quarters of them singletons. Sequenced material: peripheral blood. The receptor source for this set is a man aged 65 to 85 with COVID-19, enrolled during active disease. The CDR3 runs from the conserved cysteine through the conserved F or W. The D gene is left open where the match is weak. Size is omitted from some rows. Given values are once, few, many or a class for expanded clones.

len,v_gene,abundance,j_gene,d_gene,CDR3nt,CDR3aa
17,TRBV5-1,.,TRBJ2-2,.,TGCGCCAGTGTGGCCTATACTCGGGGTGTGCAGACCGGGGAGCTGTTTTTT,CASVAYTRGVQTGELFF
15,TRBV10-3,.,TRBJ2-1,TRBD2,TGTGCCATCAGTGAAGCGGGAGGGGGGTACAATGAGCAGTTCTTC,CAISEAGGGYNEQFF
17,TRBV7-3,few,TRBJ2-2,TRBD2,TGTGCCAGCAGTCGTAGCGGGAGGGAGATTCGATCCGGGGAGCTGTTTTTT,CASSRSGREIRSGELFF
14,TRBV7-2,.,TRBJ2-1,.,TGTGCCAGCAGCCGGGACACCGTTTACAATGAGCAGTTCTTC,CASSRDTVYNEQFF
16,TRBV4-1,.,TRBJ2-7,.,TGCGCCAGCAGCCAAGATAACGTCCTAGCCTCGGGGGAGCAGTACTTC,CASSQDNVLASGEQYF
15,TRBV5-1,.,TRBJ1-2,TRBD1,TGCGCCAGCAGCCCCGAGGGACAGGGGAACTATGGCTACACCTTC,CASSPEGQGNYGYTF
16,TRBV7-2,.,TRBJ1-3,.,TGTGCCAGCAGCTTAGCGCGGCCAGAGCGTGGAAACACCATATATTTT,CASSLARPERGNTIYF
17,TRBV7-9,.,TRBJ2-2,TRBD1,TGTGCCAGCAGCCCCCGAAGTGGGACAGGGCACACCGGGGAGCTGTTTTTT,CASSPRSGTGHTGELFF
16,TRBV5-4,.,TRBJ1-3,.,TGTGCCAGCAGCTTGGGGGGCAGTTCCTCTGGAAACACCATATATTTT,CASSLGGSSSGNTIYF
15,TRBV3-1/TRBV3-2,.,TRBJ1-6,.,TGTGCCAGCAGCCAAGGCGGAGGGACTAGTTCACCCCTCCACTTT,CASSQGGGTSSPLHF
12,TRBV28,.,TRBJ1-2,.,TGTGCCAGCAGTCAGGGGTACTATGGCTACACCTTC,CASSQGYYGYTF
11,TRBV30,.,TRBJ2-7,.,TGTGCCTGGAGTGGGGGTCGGGGGCAGTACTTC,CAWSGGRGQYF
15,TRBV19,few,TRBJ2-1,.,TGTGCCAGTAGTATTCGGGGGATTTCCTACAATGAGCAGTTCTTC,CASSIRGISYNEQFF
12,TRBV29-1,.,TRBJ1-1,.,TGCAGCGTTCGTGAGGGTATGGCTGAAGCTTTCTTT,CSVREGMAEAFF
13,TRBV9,few,TRBJ1-1,.,TGTGCCTCATCCATTACAATGAACACTGAAGCTTTCTTT,CASSITMNTEAFF
14,TRBV19,.,TRBJ1-3,TRBD1,TGTGCCAGTGGGGAGACAGGGAATAGAAACACCATATATTTT,CASGETGNRNTIYF
18,TRBV4-2,.,TRBJ1-6,TRBD1,TGTGCCAGCAGCCTTTACCGGGACAGGGCTGTCCGAGGGTCACCCCTCCACTTT,CASSLYRDRAVRGSPLHF
19,TRBV28,.,TRBJ1-2,TRBD1,TGTGCCAGCAGTTCCGTACAAGGACAGGGTGGCAGGGTTAACTATGGCTACACCTTC,CASSSVQGQGGRVNYGYTF
13,TRBV30,.,TRBJ1-3,.,TGTGCCTGGAGCCTATCCTCTGGAAACACCATATATTTT,CAWSLSSGNTIYF
15,TRBV18,.,TRBJ1-4,TRBD1,TGTGCCAGCTCACCACCTAACAGGGGAGGTGAAAAACTGTTTTTT,CASSPPNRGGEKLFF
14,TRBV7-8,.,TRBJ2-7,TRBD2,TGTGCCAGCAGCTATCGGGAGGGCCCCTACGAGCAGTACTTC,CASSYREGPYEQYF
16,TRBV9,.,TRBJ2-3,TRBD2,TGTGCCAGCAGCGTCCGTAGCGGGAGCTACACAGATACGCAGTATTTT,CASSVRSGSYTDTQYF
14,TRBV16,.,TRBJ2-7,.,TGTGCCAGCAGCCAATCTGAACGGTACTACGAGCAGTACTTC,CASSQSERYYEQYF
13,TRBV2,.,TRBJ1-1,.,TGTGCCAGCACCAACCCGGGGAACACTGAAGCTTTCTTT,CASTNPGNTEAFF
13,TRBV28,.,TRBJ1-1,.,TGTGCCAGTATAAACCGGGACACCTTTGAAGCTTTCTTT,CASINRDTFEAFF
16,TRBV15,.,TRBJ1-1,.,TGTGCCACCAGCACAGACCGGCCGGGGGTGAATCCTGAAGCTTTCTTT,CATSTDRPGVNPEAFF
15,TRBV9,.,TRBJ2-3,.,TGTGCCAGCAGCTTCGACGGACACTACACAGATACGCAGTATTTT,CASSFDGHYTDTQYF
15,TRBV5-1,.,TRBJ2-1,TRBD2,TGCGCCAGCACCCTCTGGGCTAGCGGGACTAATGAGCAGTTCTTC,CASTLWASGTNEQFF
15,TRBV28,.,TRBJ2-5,.,TGTGCCATCACTTCCGGGAAGATTTACCAAGAGACCCAGTACTTC,CAITSGKIYQETQYF
13,TRBV2,.,TRBJ1-5,TRBD1,TGTGCCAGCAGGGGACAGAACAATCAGCCCCAGCATTTT,CASRGQNNQPQHF
13,TRBV4-3,.,TRBJ2-7,.,TGCGCCAGCAGCCATTCGGAGGGCGTCGAGCAGTACTTC,CASSHSEGVEQYF
15,TRBV30,.,TRBJ2-7,TRBD2,TGTGCCTGGAGTTCACAAGGGCTAGCGGCGCCCAAGCAGTACTTC,CAWSSQGLAAPKQYF
16,TRBV28,.,TRBJ1-4,.,TGTGCCAGCAGTTTACTTCGGGGGGGAATTAATGAAAAACTGTTTTTT,CASSLLRGGINEKLFF
13,TRBV2,.,TRBJ1-6,.,TGTGCCAGCAGTGAAGGCCCGGGACACGGCCTCCACTTT,CASSEGPGHGLHF
15,TRBV24-1,.,TRBJ2-2,.,TGTGCCACCAGTGATTTGACGGGAGATGTTAGGGAGCTGTTTTTT,CATSDLTGDVRELFF
13,TRBV5-6,.,TRBJ1-1,.,TGTGCCAGCAGCTTGACAGTCCGCGCTGAAGCTTTCTTT,CASSLTVRAEAFF